This T cell receptor beta chain was documented in a study of human T cells and chemical hapten exposure. Background on the study: Upper back patch tests used 0.01% DPC, scored after 6 days.

Sample time point: patch test 3, about 24 weeks after DPC sensitization. The treatment is: therapeutic diphenylcyclopropenone sensitization with weekly scalp DPC. Each cDNA molecule in the library carried unique molecular identifiers. From the RACE reads, TCRdb called clonotypes with MiXCR, one entry per CDR3 protein. In the table there are 95,000 to 150,000 distinct CDR3 sequences, roughly 12% of which are singletons. Whole-study findings and limits: Unchanged with DPC sensitization were TCRs above 1 in 1000 frequency. There were significantly more large CDR3 similarity clusters among expanded TCRs than among controls.

There are a few counts of this clonotype. The target antigen is unknown. Sample: whole blood, taken in connection with sensitization to the hapten diphenylcyclopropenone (DPC). This sequence was found in a woman between 45 and 60 years old with alopecia areata. Some clones in this sample may be carry-over from other donors' samples.

The CDR3 here is CASSETGINSPLHF. CDR3 coding DNA: TGTGCCAGCAGTGAGACAGGGATTAATTCACCCCTCCACTTT. The rearrangement uses TRBV2 and TRBJ1-6; 7 nucleotides align to TRBD1. The CDR3 sequence is 14 residues long. CDR1 and CDR2 from the germline V gene are SNHLY and FYNNEI. V dropped 3 bases and J dropped 6; count of bases not matched to a gene: 2.